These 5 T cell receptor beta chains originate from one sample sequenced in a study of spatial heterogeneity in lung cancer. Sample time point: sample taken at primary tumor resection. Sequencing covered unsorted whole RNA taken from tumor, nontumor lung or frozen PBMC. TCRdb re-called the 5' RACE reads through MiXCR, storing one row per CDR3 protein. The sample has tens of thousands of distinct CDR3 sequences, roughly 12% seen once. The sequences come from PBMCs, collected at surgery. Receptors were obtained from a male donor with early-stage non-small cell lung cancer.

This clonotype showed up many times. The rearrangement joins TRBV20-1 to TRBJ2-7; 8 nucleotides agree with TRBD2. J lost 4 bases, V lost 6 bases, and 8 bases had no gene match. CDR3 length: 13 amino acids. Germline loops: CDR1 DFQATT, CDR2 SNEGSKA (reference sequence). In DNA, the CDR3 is TGCAGTGCCCGAGGGGTAGCGGGGTACGAGCAGTACTTC. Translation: CSARGVAGYEQYF.

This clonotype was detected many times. CDR3 in amino acids: CASSPLSGIGTQYF. The CDR3 DNA sequence: TGTGCCAGCAGCCCCCTATCCGGAATAGGGACCCAGTACTTC. The J gene is TRBJ2-5, the V gene TRBV7-3; D remains unclear. V was trimmed by 5 bases and J by 7 bases, leaving 17 bases between them. This CDR3 contains 14 residues. Germline V gives CDR1 SGHTA, CDR2 FQGTGA.

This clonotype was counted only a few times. CDR3 protein: CASSLGTYTSPLHF. CDR3 DNA: TGTGCCAGCAGCTTAGGAACTTACACTTCACCCCTCCACTTT. The rearrangement links TRBV7-9 to TRBJ1-6; D is unclear. CDR3 length: 14 residues. Germline V lookup: CDR1 SEHNR, CDR2 FQNEAQ (reference sequence). Deletions cut 1 base from V and 9 bases from J, with 10 bases between.

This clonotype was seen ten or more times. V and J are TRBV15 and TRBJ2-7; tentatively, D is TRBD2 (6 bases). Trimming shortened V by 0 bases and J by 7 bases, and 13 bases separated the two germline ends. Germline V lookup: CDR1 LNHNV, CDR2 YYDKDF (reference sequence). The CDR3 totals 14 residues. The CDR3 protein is CATSRDVGAGEQYF. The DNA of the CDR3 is TGTGCCACCAGCAGAGATGTAGGGGCGGGGGAGCAGTACTTC. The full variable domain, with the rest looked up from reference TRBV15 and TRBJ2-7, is DAMVIQNPRYQVTQFGKPVTLSCSQTLNHNVMYWYQQKSSQAPKLLFHYYDKDFNNEADTPDNFQSRRPNTSFCFLDIRSPGLGDTAMYLCATSRDVGAGEQYFGPGTRLTVT.

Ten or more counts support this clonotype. CDR3 DNA sequence: TGTGCCACCAGTTTCCCGAACACCGGGGAGCTGTTTTTT. The encoded protein is CATSFPNTGELFF. The gene calls are TRBV24-1 and TRBJ2-2; D remains ambiguous. CDR1 KGHDR and CDR2 SFDVKD come from the germline V gene. This CDR3 is built from 13 residues. V lost 6 bases and J lost 0, with 4 bases in between.